This T cell receptor (beta chain) was sequenced in a study of cytomegalovirus exposure and HLA in healthy donors. Across the study: One earlier analysis, a look at 150 million to 200 million T cells, found some 120 million unique TCR beta sequences. The Caucasian-associated ancestry cluster contained about four fifths of the approximately 390 genotyped donors.

PCR used 60 Vbeta primers and 13 Jbeta primers. Data came from immunoSEQ multiplex PCR; TCRdb stores just in-frame clones and leaves some out. Here the sample spans under 200,000 clones, roughly 79% being singletons. This clone showed up just once. The CDR3 runs 16 residues. Germline loops: CDR1 SGHTA, CDR2 FQGNSA. V lost 5 bases to trimming and J lost 4 bases; unmatched junction nucleotides: 10. Sequenced sample: PBMCs. This chain joins TRBV7-2 and TRBJ2-3; the match to TRBD2 covers 9 bases. The TCR comes from a man under 40 in good health and CMV-seronegative. The CDR3 loop is CASSLTGTSWADTQYF. Here the CDR3 DNA reads TGTGCCAGCAGCCTTACCGGGACTAGCTGGGCAGATACGCAGTATTTT.